Presented here are 30 T cell receptor beta chains from one specimen sequenced in a study of early T cells in non-severe SARS-CoV-2 infection. TCRdb independently ran MiXCR on the 5' RACE reads; one entry per CDR3 protein. The sample lists under 70,000 distinct CDR3 sequences; about 15% were seen once. The material was whole blood, obtained at baseline. All receptors come from an adult who was a healthcare worker with PCR-confirmed SARS-CoV-2 infection or an uninfected control (not recorded which).

V and J are TRBV7-9 and TRBJ2-7, with TRBD2 as a possible D gene (6 bases). The V end was cut by 4 bases, the J end by 4 bases, with 20 bases between. This CDR3 has 16 residues. Germline V gene data show CDR1 as SEHNR and CDR2 as FQNEAQ (reference sequence). The DNA for the CDR3 is TGTGCCAGCAGCTCCCCTAGCGCGAATCTAGGGTACGAGCAGTACTTC. Amino acid sequence: CASSSPSANLGYEQYF. The full variable domain, with the rest looked up from reference TRBV7-9 and TRBJ2-7, is DTGVSQNPRHKITKRGQNVTFRCDPISEHNRLYWYRQTLGQGPEFLTYFQNEAQLEKSRLLSDRFSAERPKGSFSTLEIQRTEQGDSAMYLCASSSPSANLGYEQYFGPGTRLTVT.

This clonotype was seen only a few times. The genes are TRBV5-1 and TRBJ1-1; D gene uncertain. Per germline, CDR1 SGHRS and CDR2 YFSETQ. V lost 1 base to trimming and J lost 3 bases, with 7 bases between them. The CDR3 is 13 residues long. The CDR3 reads CASSLLGYTEAFF. CDR3 coding DNA: TGCGCCAGCAGCTTGTTGGGGTACACTGAAGCTTTCTTT.

This clonotype was counted many times. The rearrangement joins TRBV2 to TRBJ2-2, with no clear D. The CDR3 has 13 amino acids. With 11 bases removed from V and 7 bases from J, the gap between germline ends came to 17 bases. In germline, CDR1 is SNHLY, CDR2 FYNNEI. Here the CDR3 DNA reads TGTGCCTCCCTGCTAGGGAAGGGCGGGGAGCTGTTTTTT. The encoded protein is CASLLGKGGELFF. Combining the CDR3 with reference TRBV2 and TRBJ2-2 gives the whole variable domain EPEVTQTPSHQVTQMGQEVILRCVPISNHLYFYWYRQILGQKVEFLVSFYNNEISEKSEIFDDQFSVERPDGSNFTLKIRSTKLEDSAMYFCASLLGKGGELFFGEGSRLTVL.

The rearrangement uses TRBV19 and TRBJ2-4; D ambiguous. The V end was cut by 8 bases, the J end by 8 bases, with 13 bases between. Germline lookup yields CDR1 LNHDA and CDR2 SQIVND (reference sequence). The CDR3 length is 12 residues. The CDR3 nucleotides read TGTGCCAGTTCCCTTGGGTCGGACATTCAGTACTTC. Its translation: CASSLGSDIQYF.

The chain is built from TRBV7-2 and TRBJ2-1; D not resolved. V was trimmed by 1 base and J by 1 base, leaving 11 bases between them. The CDR3 runs 16 residues. Germline V CDR1 and CDR2: SGHTA, FQGNSA. The CDR3 spells CASSLVSSLSYNEQFF. The CDR3, as DNA: TGTGCCAGCAGCTTAGTTTCTAGTCTGTCCTACAATGAGCAGTTCTTC.

The chain uses TRBV7-8 and TRBJ2-3; tentatively, D is TRBD2 (6 bases). The CDR3 covers 15 residues. The germline V gene has CDR1 SGHVS and CDR2 FQNEAQ. Trimming removed 4 bases from V and 0 bases from J, with 11 bases in between. This CDR3 is CASSSYSGSTDTQYF. DNA for the CDR3: TGTGCCAGCAGCTCGTACAGCGGGAGCACAGATACGCAGTATTTT.

This chain uses TRBV7-6 with TRBJ2-1; TRBD1 matches 7 bases. This CDR3 region has 14 residues. The V and J ends lost 5 bases and 4 bases, in that order; junction bases with no gene match: 5. Germline CDR1 is SGHVS and CDR2 is FNYEAQ. For the CDR3, the DNA is TGTGCCAGCAGCCTGGGACAGAGTTACAATGAGCAGTTCTTC. Translated, it gives CASSLGQSYNEQFF.

The chain combines TRBV20-1 with TRBJ2-5; 10 bases line up with TRBD2. This CDR3 comprises 17 residues. Losses at the gene ends were 2 bases for V and 5 bases for J; bases not matched to a gene: 14. Germline V gene lookup returns CDR1 DFQATT and CDR2 SNEGSKA (reference sequence). The CDR3 coding sequence is TGCAGTGCTAGATTCACAACCGGGACTAGCGTTTCGGAGACCCAGTACTTC. Translated, it gives CSARFTTGTSVSETQYF.

This clonotype was seen a handful of times. The V and J genes are TRBV11-2 and TRBJ2-6; D gene unclear. The CDR3 runs 15 residues. The germline gives CDR1 SGHAT, CDR2 FQNNGV. The V end lost 5 bases, the J end lost 1 base, and 9 bases lay between the germline ends. CDR3 protein: CASSTMGSGANVLTF. CDR3 bases: TGTGCCAGCAGCACGATGGGGTCTGGGGCCAACGTCCTGACTTTC. The full variable domain, its missing parts supplied by reference TRBV11-2 and TRBJ2-6, is EAGVAQSPRYKIIEKRQSVAFWCNPISGHATLYWYQQILGQGPKLLIQFQNNGVVDDSQLPKDRFSAERLKGVDSTLKIQPAKLEDSAVYLCASSTMGSGANVLTFGAGSRLTVL.

The rearrangement uses TRBV10-3 and TRBJ2-1, with 7 bases lining up with TRBD2. CDR3 length: 18 amino acids. In germline, CDR1 is ENHRY, CDR2 SYGVKD. V shed 3 bases and J 3 bases; nucleotides not matched to a gene: 14. The chain's CDR3 is CAISDRRGNLPNYNEQFF. CDR3 coding DNA: TGTGCCATCAGTGATAGGCGGGGGAACCTCCCAAACTACAATGAGCAGTTCTTC.

There are a few counts of this clonotype. The chain employs TRBV29-1 and TRBJ2-1; 7 nucleotides match TRBD2. Germline lookup yields CDR1 SQVTM and CDR2 ANQGSEA. Trimming at V came to 3 bases and at J to 4 bases, leaving 3 bases not matched to a gene. This CDR3 spans 13 amino acids. The chain's CDR3 is CSVERESYNEQFF. The CDR3 DNA follows: TGCAGCGTTGAGCGGGAGAGTTACAATGAGCAGTTCTTC.

This clonotype was detected only a few times. The rearrangement links TRBV29-1 to TRBJ2-1, with 8 bases lining up with TRBD2. Trimming removed 4 bases from V and 4 bases from J; junction bases left unmatched: 6. Germline CDR1 SQVTM, CDR2 ANQGSEA. There are 14 residues in the CDR3. CDR3 sequence reads: CSVAPSGRYNEQFF. The CDR3, as DNA: TGCAGCGTTGCCCCCAGCGGGAGATACAATGAGCAGTTCTTC.

This clonotype was seen a few times. The chain employs TRBV20-1 and TRBJ2-1; TRBD2 matches at 7 bases. V gave up 2 bases and J gave up 8 bases; unmatched junction bases: 15. The CDR3 length is 16 residues. Per germline, CDR1 DFQATT and CDR2 SNEGSKA (reference sequence). CDR3 region: CSARRPGGRAWDEQFF. Here the CDR3 DNA reads TGCAGTGCTAGACGCCCGGGCGGGAGAGCTTGGGATGAGCAGTTCTTC.

The rearrangement uses TRBV20-1 and TRBJ1-2; D is possibly TRBD1 (5 bases). V lost 6 bases to trimming and J lost 8 bases, with 19 bases between them. The germline V gene encodes CDR1 DFQATT and CDR2 SNEGSKA (reference sequence). The CDR3 has 13 amino acids. CDR3 sequence reads: CSAPGSWGLGYTF. CDR3 sequence (DNA): TGCAGTGCCCCCGGGAGTTGGGGGTTGGGCTACACCTTC.

This clonotype was detected only once. The rearrangement uses TRBV3-1 and TRBJ1-1; D may be TRBD1 (6 bases). Per the germline V gene, CDR1 is LGHDT and CDR2 is YNNKEL (reference sequence). The CDR3 consists of 12 residues. Between the trimmed V and J ends, which lost 4 bases and 7 bases, there was a span of 10 bases. The CDR3 nucleotides are TGTGCCAGCAGCCTAAACAGGGATGAAGCTTTCTTT. It is translated as CASSLNRDEAFF.

This chain connects TRBV12-5 to TRBJ2-3; D call uncertain. CDR3 length: 13 residues. Between the trimmed V and J ends, which lost 2 bases and 1 base, there was a span of 4 bases. Germline CDR1 reads LGHNT; CDR2 reads FRNRAP. CDR3 coding DNA: TGTGCTAGTGGTTTGTTGGGCACAGATACGCAGTATTTT. Protein: CASGLLGTDTQYF.

The V and J genes are TRBV5-6 and TRBJ1-5, with D maybe TRBD1 (5 bases). V shed 4 bases and J shed 7 bases, with 12 bases lying between them. CDR1 SGHDT and CDR2 YYEEEE come from the germline V gene. There are 13 residues in the CDR3. The CDR3 DNA is TGTGCCAGCAGCCGACAGTTTGGGCAGCCCCAGCATTTT. Protein sequence: CASSRQFGQPQHF. The complete variable domain, with remaining parts taken from reference TRBV5-6 and TRBJ1-5, reads DAGVTQSPTHLIKTRGQQVTLRCSPKSGHDTVSWYQQALGQGPQFIFQYYEEEERQRGNFPDRFSGHQFPNYSSELNVNALLLGDSALYLCASSRQFGQPQHFGDGTRLSIL.

In this sample, this clonotype turned up a few times. The J gene is TRBJ1-2, the V gene TRBV18; maybe TRBD1 (6 bases). Deletions cut 2 bases from V and 8 bases from J, with 12 bases between. The germline V gene has CDR1 KGHSH and CDR2 LQKENI. The CDR3 has 13 residues. The DNA of the CDR3 is TGTGCCAGCTCACCAACCTGGACAGAAGGCTACACCTTC. Protein product: CASSPTWTEGYTF.

This clonotype was recorded many times. The chain links TRBV28 to TRBJ2-7; TRBD2 might be the D (6 bases). This CDR3 is built from 14 residues. The V end lost 6 bases, the J end lost 5 bases, and 17 bases lay between the germline ends. Germline CDR1 and CDR2: MDHEN and SYDVKM. This CDR3 reads CASSPRAGWDEQYF. In nucleotides, the CDR3 is TGTGCCAGCAGCCCCCGGGCGGGGTGGGACGAGCAGTACTTC. The full variable domain, its missing parts supplied by reference TRBV28 and TRBJ2-7, is DVKVTQSSRYLVKRTGEKVFLECVQDMDHENMFWYRQDPGLGLRLIYFSYDVKMKEKGDIPEGYSVSREKKERFSLILESASTNQTSMYLCASSPRAGWDEQYFGPGTRLTVT.

This clonotype has a handful of counts. V and J are TRBV19 and TRBJ1-3; D is undetermined. Germline V lookup: CDR1 LNHDA, CDR2 SQIVND (reference sequence). Trimming cost V 6 bases and J 0 bases, with 18 bases left between them. CDR3 length: 17 amino acids. The CDR3 bases are TGTGCCAGTAGGACGAAAAGTTGGCAGACCTCTGGAAACACCATATATTTT. Its protein is CASRTKSWQTSGNTIYF.

This clonotype was seen ten or more times. The chain links TRBV7-9 to TRBJ2-7; D unresolved. Germline loops: CDR1 SEHNR, CDR2 FQNEAQ (reference sequence). V lost 5 bases and J lost 1, with 9 bases in between. CDR3 length: 13 amino acids. The CDR3 loop is CASSLPGSYEQYF. As DNA, the CDR3 is TGTGCCAGCAGCCTCCCCGGATCCTACGAGCAGTACTTC.

The V call is TRBV28, the J call TRBJ1-5; D possibly corresponds to TRBD1 (6 bases). The CDR3 is 15 residues long. The germline V and J ends were trimmed by 5 bases and 5 bases, with 16 bases remaining between them. Germline-derived CDR1 and CDR2 are MDHEN and SYDVKM. DNA for the CDR3: TGTGCCAGCAGTCGTGACTGGGGGGCCGATCAGCCCCAGCATTTT. It translates to CASSRDWGADQPQHF.

J is TRBJ2-2 and V is TRBV12-3 or TRBV12-4; D is uncertain. CDR3 length: 16 amino acids. Trimming removed 5 bases from V and 2 bases from J, with 15 bases in between. CDR3 DNA sequence: TGTGCCAGCAGTCCCCGCTTGATAGGAAACACCGGGGAGCTGTTTTTT. Encoded protein: CASSPRLIGNTGELFF.

The chain has TRBV11-2 and TRBJ1-1; D unclear. The CDR3 runs 13 residues. Germline loops: CDR1 SGHAT, CDR2 FQNNGV. The V and J ends lost 1 base and 4 bases respectively, with 7 bases between them. CDR3 nucleotide sequence: TGTGCCAGCAGCTTAGGAGGGCTCACTGAAGCTTTCTTT. Residues: CASSLGGLTEAFF.

The chain has TRBV13 and TRBJ2-7; D remains ambiguous. Germline loops: CDR1 PRHDT, CDR2 FYEKMQ (reference sequence). CDR3 length: 12 amino acids. Trimming left V 4 bases short and J 11 bases short, with 15 bases between. CDR3 sequence: CASSSAKPLKYF. CDR3 coding DNA: TGTGCCAGCAGCTCTGCCAAGCCCCTCAAGTACTTC.

The rearrangement links TRBV18 to TRBJ1-5, with D maybe TRBD1 (5 bases). Germline loops: CDR1 KGHSH, CDR2 LQKENI. Trimming removed 1 base at V and 7 bases at J, with 17 bases between. The CDR3 length is 16 residues. CDR3 bases: TGTGCCAGCTCACCACGCGAGGTGGCGGGGGACCAGCCCCAGCATTTT. This codes for CASSPREVAGDQPQHF.

The rearrangement uses TRBV2 and TRBJ2-5, with no clear D. The V end lost 10 bases, the J end lost 5 bases, and 11 bases lay between the germline ends. Germline values: CDR1 SNHLY, CDR2 FYNNEI. CDR3 length: 11 amino acids. CDR3 amino acids: CATGGTETQYF. The CDR3 nucleotides are TGTGCCACAGGTGGCACTGAGACCCAGTACTTC.

This clonotype occurred a few times. The V call is TRBV6-1, the J call TRBJ2-7; possible D gene TRBD1, 6 bases. V gave up 3 bases and J gave up 6 bases, with 18 bases separating them. Germline CDR1 MNHNS, CDR2 SASEGT. This CDR3 has 15 residues. The CDR3 protein is CASSDAGVASVEQYF. The CDR3 DNA reads TGTGCCAGCAGTGACGCAGGGGTCGCCTCGGTCGAGCAGTACTTC.

This clonotype was detected only a few times. The chain recombines TRBV11-2 with TRBJ2-5, with 9 bases fitting TRBD2. V was pared by 1 base and J by 1 base, with 7 bases of the junction left unmatched. CDR1 and CDR2 (germline): SGHAT, FQNNGV. The CDR3 is made up of 17 amino acids. CDR3 DNA sequence: TGTGCCAGCAGCTTAGCTGGCGGGGGGGCGTTCCAAGAGACCCAGTACTTC. Translating gives CASSLAGGGAFQETQYF.

V and J are TRBV5-1 and TRBJ1-4; D is undetermined. Trimming cost V 6 bases and J 2 bases, with 17 bases left between them. This CDR3 spans 16 amino acids. The V gene's germline CDR1 is SGHRS and CDR2 YFSETQ. In DNA form, the CDR3 reads TGCGCCAGCACCCCGACTACCTCCGGCACTAATGAAAAACTGTTTTTT. Its translation is CASTPTTSGTNEKLFF.